The clone carrying this T cell receptor beta chain was recorded only once. Its antigen remains unknown. Some clones are missing from TCRdb's copy, which holds only in-frame ones; the method was immunoSEQ multiplex PCR. The sample shows about 730,000 clones, about two thirds of them seen only once. The data stem from a study of shared clonotypes between healthy human individuals. Notes on the study in general: Compared with clonotypes that all four donors shared, non-shared clonotypes had lower generation probabilities.

J gave up 6 bases and V 2 bases, and 7 bases lay outside the gene matches. The length of the CDR3 is 16 residues. In germline, CDR1 is MDHEN, CDR2 SYDVKM. CD45RA+ naive and CD45RA-negative memory subsets were separated from CD4+ cells. Source material: memory CD4+ T cells sorted from blood. Subset defined: CD45RA-negative fraction. The sequence came from a woman in her twenties or thirties in good health. The rearrangement uses TRBV28 and TRBJ2-5; 12 bases line up with TRBD1. The CDR3 bases are TGTGCCAGCAGTTTAGGGACAGGGGGCTCGGTAAAGACCCAGTACTTC. Translating it yields CASSLGTGGSVKTQYF.